Sequencing of this T cell receptor (beta chain) was carried out in a study of blood T cells in healthy people across ages. Study-wide results and limits: Per-million-T-cell TCR beta diversity fell roughly linearly with age.

Concerning this clonotype: Its cognate antigen is unknown.

Through a sample-barcoded 5' primer and a J-beta primer mix, a second PCR was run for roughly 6 to 12 cycles. From the 5' RACE reads, TCRdb called clonotypes with MiXCR, one entry per CDR3 protein. The table shows some 1,500,000 distinct CDR3 sequences, with less than 45% occurring only once. The CDR3 consists of 16 residues. Trimming took off 1 base at V and 7 bases at J, with 14 bases between the two ends. The germline CDR1 and CDR2 sequences are MGHRA and YSYEKL. RNA extraction gave at least 5 micrograms of total RNA per sample. This TCR was sampled from a woman in her late teens or twenties in good health. Material: blood. V usage is TRBV4-1 and J usage is TRBJ1-6, with unresolved D. The CDR3 region has the DNA TGCGCCAGCAGCCAAGGCCCGGGAAATCGAAATTCACCCCTCCACTTT. This encodes CASSQGPGNRNSPLHF.